Sequencing of this T cell receptor beta chain was carried out in a study of T cell changes during pregnancy in multiple sclerosis. Clones were sequenced by immunoSEQ multiplex PCR, and TCRdb holds only the in-frame ones, with some missing. This table holds tens of thousands of clones, about 92% found once. The table lists this clone with a count of one. The V and J ends lost 3 bases and 7 bases, in that order; junction bases with no gene match: 9. There are 13 residues in the CDR3. CDR1 and CDR2 from the germline V gene are GTSNPN and SVGIG (reference sequence). The chain links TRBV30 to TRBJ2-7; 7 nucleotides align to TRBD2. This clonotype was sampled from a female donor with multiple sclerosis, enrolled in a pregnancy study. The material sequenced was peripheral blood, taken before pregnancy. CDR3 in amino acids: CAWSLAAAREQYF. CDR3 DNA sequence: TGTGCCTGGAGCCTAGCGGCGGCTCGGGAGCAGTACTTC.